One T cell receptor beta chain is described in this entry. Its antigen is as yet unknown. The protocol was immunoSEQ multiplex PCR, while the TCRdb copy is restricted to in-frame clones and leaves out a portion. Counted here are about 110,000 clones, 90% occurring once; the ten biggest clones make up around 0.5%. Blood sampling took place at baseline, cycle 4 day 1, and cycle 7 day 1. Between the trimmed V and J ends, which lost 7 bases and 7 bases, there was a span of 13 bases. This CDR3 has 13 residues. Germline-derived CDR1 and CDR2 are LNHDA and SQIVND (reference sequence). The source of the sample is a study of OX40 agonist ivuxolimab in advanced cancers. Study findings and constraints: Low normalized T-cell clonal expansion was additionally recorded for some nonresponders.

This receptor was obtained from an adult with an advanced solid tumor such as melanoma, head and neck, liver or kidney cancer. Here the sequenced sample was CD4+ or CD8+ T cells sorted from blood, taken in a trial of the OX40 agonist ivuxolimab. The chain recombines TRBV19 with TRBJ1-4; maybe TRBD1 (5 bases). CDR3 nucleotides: TGTGCCAGTAAGGGCCAGGGAGGTGAAAAACTGTTTTTT. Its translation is CASKGQGGEKLFF.